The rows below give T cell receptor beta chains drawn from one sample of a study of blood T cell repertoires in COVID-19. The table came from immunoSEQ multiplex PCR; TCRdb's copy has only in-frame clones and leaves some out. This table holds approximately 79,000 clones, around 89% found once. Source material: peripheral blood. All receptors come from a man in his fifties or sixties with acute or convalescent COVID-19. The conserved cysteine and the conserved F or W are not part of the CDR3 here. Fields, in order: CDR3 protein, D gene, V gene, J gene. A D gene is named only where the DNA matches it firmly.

ASSSDRGDTEAF	TRBD1	TRBV18	TRBJ1-1
ASSLARQGARGNQPQH	TRBD1	TRBV27	TRBJ1-5
ASSRLAGGADTQY	TRBD2	TRBV6-5	TRBJ2-3
ASSRGVAGGSYNEQF	TRBD2	TRBV11-3	TRBJ2-1
ASSEAVSTSGGPPGELF	TRBD2	TRBV6-1	TRBJ2-2
ASSQQGAGGYT	TRBD1	TRBV3-1/TRBV3-2	TRBJ1-2
ASSLGGTGPYEQY	TRBD1	TRBV7-6	TRBJ2-7
ASSPLRFYNEKLF	-	TRBV28	TRBJ1-4
ASSVGGQSSYEQY	-	TRBV10-1	TRBJ2-7
ASSQDLGHGNYNSPLH	-	TRBV14	TRBJ1-6
ASSIVGADTQY	-	TRBV19	TRBJ2-3
ASSPQGTGGISGANVLT	TRBD1	TRBV18	TRBJ2-6
ASTQDVGGEAF	-	TRBV6-5	TRBJ1-1